The entry below gives a single T cell receptor (beta chain) sequence along with its context. As yet, its antigen is unknown. This sample stems from a study of cytomegalovirus exposure and HLA in healthy donors. The wider study: Caucasian-associated ancestry cluster membership applied to 75% to 85% of over 350 genotyped donors. Study conclusions and caveats: Researchers had no immune exposure information except CMV serostatus available. The majority of TCR sequences were rare, yet some public TCRs appeared in many donors. Among the sequence variants, a highly shared cluster was likely an artifact of sequencing.

The V end was cut by 7 bases, the J end by 1 base, with 7 bases between. The CDR3 has 13 residues. Germline loops: CDR1 SNHLY, CDR2 FYNNEI. PCR used 60 Vbeta primers and 13 Jbeta primers. Some clones are missing from TCRdb's copy, which holds only in-frame ones; the method was immunoSEQ multiplex PCR. The sample records about 160,000 clones, just under 80% being singletons. The chain carries TRBV2 and TRBJ1-4; D is unresolved. The clonotype was recovered from a woman in her forties or fifties in good health and CMV-seronegative. The sequenced material came from PBMCs. The CDR3 spells CASNERTNEKLFF. The DNA for the CDR3 is TGTGCCAGCAACGAGAGAACTAATGAAAAACTGTTTTTT.